Shown below are 12 T cell receptor beta chains from a single sample sequenced in a study of cytomegalovirus exposure and HLA in healthy donors. PCR primers comprised 60 Vbeta and 13 Jbeta primers. Clones were read by immunoSEQ multiplex PCR, and TCRdb kept only the in-frame ones, dropping some. The table includes about 90,000 clones, approximately 71% detected once. Sequencing used PBMCs. All receptors come from a woman between 18 and 29 years old in good health and CMV-seropositive.

This clone has more than one count but fewer than ten. CDR3 DNA sequence: TGTGCCAGTAGTATTAAAATTGGGACAGGGGTCGGCTACACCTTC. Translated, it gives CASSIKIGTGVGYTF. The rearrangement uses TRBV19 and TRBJ1-2; 10 positions agree with TRBD1. V trimming: 3 bases; J trimming: 8 bases; junction bases outside the gene matches: 9. This CDR3 contains 15 residues. Germline V lookup: CDR1 LNHDA, CDR2 SQIVND (reference sequence).

J is TRBJ2-3 and V is TRBV28, with a weak D call TRBD2 (8 bases). The V gene lost 7 bases and the J gene lost 6 bases, with 20 bases spanning the gap. The length of the CDR3 is 15 residues. Looked up from germline, CDR1 is MDHEN and CDR2 is SYDVKM. The DNA for the CDR3 is TGTGCCAGCACCTCCTCCGGGAGGGGGCGGGATACGCAGTATTTT. Its protein product is CASTSSGRGRDTQYF. The variable domain in full, completed from reference TRBV28 and TRBJ2-3, reads DVKVTQSSRYLVKRTGEKVFLECVQDMDHENMFWYRQDPGLGLRLIYFSYDVKMKEKGDIPEGYSVSREKKERFSLILESASTNQTSMYLCASTSSGRGRDTQYFGPGTRLTVL.

The chain is built from TRBV10-1 and TRBJ2-7; a weak D match, TRBD1 (6 bases). This CDR3 comprises 11 residues. Germline V gene sequence: CDR1 WNHNN, CDR2 SYGVQD (reference sequence). Trimming took 11 bases from V and 1 from J, leaving 9 bases between them. The CDR3 protein is CARGHSYEQYF. The DNA of the CDR3 is TGCGCCCGGGGACATTCCTACGAGCAGTACTTC.

This clone was detected a few times. This chain joins TRBV7-2 and TRBJ2-7, with D tentatively TRBD2 (6 bases). The V and J ends lost 5 bases and 3 bases respectively, with 14 bases between them. The CDR3 is made up of 14 amino acids. From germline, CDR1 is SGHTA and CDR2 FQGNSA. The CDR3 DNA reads TGTGCCAGCAGCCGGCGGGACGGAAACTACGAGCAGTACTTC. Amino acid sequence: CASSRRDGNYEQYF.

The gene calls are TRBV19 and TRBJ1-4, with 8 bases matching TRBD1. The germline V gene has CDR1 LNHDA and CDR2 SQIVND (reference sequence). V gave up 5 bases and J gave up 8 bases; unmatched junction bases: 10. The CDR3 runs 15 residues. CDR3 protein: CASSPPGQGREKLFF. CDR3 nucleotides: TGTGCCAGTAGTCCCCCCGGACAGGGAAGGGAAAAACTGTTTTTT.

The J gene is TRBJ1-2, the V gene TRBV4-3; D might be TRBD1 (5 bases). Trimming took 4 bases from V and 5 from J, leaving 11 bases between them. The CDR3 totals 13 residues. CDR1 is LGHNA and CDR2 is YSLEER in the germline V gene. The chain's CDR3 is CASSLRQSYGYTF. The CDR3 coding sequence is TGCGCCAGCAGCCTCCGACAGTCGTATGGCTACACCTTC.

The chain couples TRBV10-3 to TRBJ1-2; TRBD1 agrees at 8 bases. CDR1 is ENHRY and CDR2 is SYGVKD in the germline V gene. This CDR3 is 12 amino acids long. Trimming removed 10 bases from V and 6 bases from J; junction bases left unmatched: 7. CDR3 region: CASSQGADGYTF. The CDR3 nucleotides are TGTGCCAGCAGCCAGGGGGCGGATGGCTACACCTTC.

This clone was found a few times. The chain links TRBV6-6 to TRBJ1-5; maybe TRBD1 (6 bases). Trimming cost V 10 bases and J 0 bases, with 13 bases left between them. CDR1 is MNHNY and CDR2 is SVGAGI in the germline V gene (reference sequence). This CDR3 is built from 14 residues. The CDR3 here is CATRHRDSNQPQHF. The DNA of the CDR3 is TGTGCCACCCGACACAGGGATAGCAATCAGCCCCAGCATTTT.

The chain employs TRBV4-2 and TRBJ2-3, with D tentatively TRBD1 (6 bases). Per germline, CDR1 LGHNA and CDR2 YNFKEQ. This CDR3 is 14 amino acids long. Trimming pared 4 bases from V and 3 bases from J, leaving 11 bases between. In DNA, the CDR3 is TGTGCCAGCAGCCTACAAACAGGGACAGATACGCAGTATTTT. It codes for CASSLQTGTDTQYF.

This clone has just a few counts. A read error may account for a junction end that differs from germline. The genes are TRBV7-7 and TRBJ2-7; 7 bases fit TRBD1. The germline V gene has CDR1 SSHAT and CDR2 FNYEAQ (reference sequence). The CDR3 has 14 residues. This chain's CDR3 is CASSPDRSSNEQYF. CDR3 nucleotide sequence: TGTGCTAGCAGCCCGGACAGGTCTAGTAACGAGCAGTACTTC.

The V gene is TRBV5-6, the J gene TRBJ2-5; D is possibly TRBD1 (6 bases). With the DNA end fitting TRBJ2-7 better, the J assignment may be wrong. This CDR3 contains 14 residues. Germline lookup yields CDR1 SGHDT and CDR2 YYEEEE. The CDR3 protein is CASSLTGLSYEQYF. The CDR3 bases are TGTGCCAGCAGCTTAACAGGGCTATCCTACGAGCAGTACTTC.

The chain joins TRBV27 to TRBJ2-3, with D possibly TRBD1 on 5 matching bases. The V and J ends lost 2 bases and 5 bases respectively, with 5 bases between them. The germline V gene has CDR1 MNHEY and CDR2 SMNVEV (reference sequence). The CDR3 sequence is 12 residues long. Written as DNA, the CDR3 is TGTGCCAGCAGTTTAAGGGGAGATACGCAGTATTTT. Translated, it gives CASSLRGDTQYF.